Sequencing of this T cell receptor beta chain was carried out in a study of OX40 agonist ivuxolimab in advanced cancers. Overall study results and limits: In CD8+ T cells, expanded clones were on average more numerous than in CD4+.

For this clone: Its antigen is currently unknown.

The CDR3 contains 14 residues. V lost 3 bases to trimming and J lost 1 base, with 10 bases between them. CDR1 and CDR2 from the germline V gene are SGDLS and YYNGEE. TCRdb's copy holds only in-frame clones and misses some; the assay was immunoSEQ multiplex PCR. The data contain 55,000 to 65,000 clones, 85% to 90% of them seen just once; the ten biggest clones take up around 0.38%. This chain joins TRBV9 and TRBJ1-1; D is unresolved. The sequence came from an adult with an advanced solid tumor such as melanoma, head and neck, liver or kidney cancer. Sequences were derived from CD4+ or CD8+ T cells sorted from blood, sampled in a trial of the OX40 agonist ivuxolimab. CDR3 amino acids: CASSGPRGNTEAFF. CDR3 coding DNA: TGTGCCAGCAGCGGCCCCCGGGGGAACACTGAAGCTTTCTTT.